This TCR beta chain was obtained from a study of immune evolution from preneoplasia to lung adenocarcinoma. Sequenced by immunoSEQ multiplex PCR; TCRdb stores in-frame clones only, minus some. The sample consists of thousands of clones, approximately 85% of them appearing once. Overall study results and limits: Top clone share appeared to fall from AAH through AIS, MIA, adenocarcinoma.

Regarding this clone: Its antigen is unknown.

The CDR3 is made up of 12 amino acids. V lost 4 bases and J 4 bases, leaving 8 bases between the germline ends. Germline CDR1 reads SGHRS; CDR2 reads YFSETQ. The rearrangement joins TRBV5-1 to TRBJ1-2; D unclear. This receptor was taken from a person of 80 years or more with lung adenocarcinoma. Material for sequencing was FFPE minimally invasive lung adenocarcinoma tissue. The CDR3 DNA is TGCGCCAGCAGCCCCAACACCTATGGCTACACCTTC. Amino acid sequence: CASSPNTYGYTF.